This record concerns one TCR beta chain sequence. The antigen is not known. At one end the junction does not follow the germline gene, possibly because of a read error. Per the germline V gene, CDR1 is MDHEN and CDR2 is SYDVKM. The CDR3 is made up of 12 amino acids. These data originate in a study of OX40 agonist ivuxolimab in advanced cancers. On the study more broadly: Patients got intravenous ivuxolimab at 0.01 to 10 mg/kg every 2 weeks. Dose-escalation cases comprised hepatocellular carcinoma, melanoma, renal cell or head and neck cancer.

Study outcomes and limitations: It was also the case that some nonresponders had low normalized T-cell clonal expansion.

Sequencing used immunoSEQ multiplex PCR; TCRdb keeps in-frame clones, though not all of them. The table lists 55,000 to 90,000 clones, roughly 80% of them singletons. This clonotype was sampled from an adult with an advanced solid tumor such as melanoma, head and neck, liver or kidney cancer. The sequencing here drew on CD4+ or CD8+ T cells sorted from blood, taken in a trial of the OX40 agonist ivuxolimab. V gene TRBV28 combines with J gene TRBJ1-2; 8 bases fit TRBD1. The CDR3 loop reads CASRTGAYGHTF. The CDR3 nucleotides read TGTGCCAGCAGGACAGGGGCCTATGGCCACACCTTC.